The entry below describes one T cell receptor (beta chain). Data came from immunoSEQ multiplex PCR; TCRdb stores just in-frame clones and leaves some out. Among tens of thousands of clones listed, about 91% were seen once. This specimen comes from a study of control samples from healthy donors and cancer patients. The trim removed 5 bases at V and 11 bases at J, leaving 7 bases unmatched. Germline assignment: CDR1 SGHNT and CDR2 YENEEA. This CDR3 is 12 amino acids long. V and J are TRBV11-3 and TRBJ2-3, with TRBD2 matching 7 bases. The origin of this receptor is a middle-aged woman with head and neck cancer. What was sequenced was PBMCs. This CDR3 is CASSPERGGQYF. The CDR3, as DNA: TGTGCCAGCAGCCCCGAGCGGGGAGGGCAGTATTTT.